This T cell receptor (beta chain) is from a study of CD8+ T cells in alopecia areata. CDR3 size: 14 residues. The J segment lost 7 bases and the V segment lost 6 bases, leaving 7 bases of the junction unmatched. Germline-derived CDR1 and CDR2 are LNHDA and SQIVND (reference sequence). Once RNA had been extracted, it was reverse transcribed into cDNA to act as the sequencing template. Generated by immunoSEQ multiplex PCR, the TCRdb table keeps only in-frame clones and is missing some. The top ten hold 4.5% of the sample, which has about 130,000 clones, 50% to 60% seen once. The chain links TRBV19 to TRBJ1-5; 9 bases fit TRBD1. The material sequenced was CD4+ T cells sorted from blood, taken at week 0. The receptor was isolated from a human donor with alopecia areata. The CDR3 DNA sequence: TGTGCCAGTAGGATGAGGGACAGGGAACAGCCCCAGCATTTT. Translating gives CASRMRDREQPQHF.